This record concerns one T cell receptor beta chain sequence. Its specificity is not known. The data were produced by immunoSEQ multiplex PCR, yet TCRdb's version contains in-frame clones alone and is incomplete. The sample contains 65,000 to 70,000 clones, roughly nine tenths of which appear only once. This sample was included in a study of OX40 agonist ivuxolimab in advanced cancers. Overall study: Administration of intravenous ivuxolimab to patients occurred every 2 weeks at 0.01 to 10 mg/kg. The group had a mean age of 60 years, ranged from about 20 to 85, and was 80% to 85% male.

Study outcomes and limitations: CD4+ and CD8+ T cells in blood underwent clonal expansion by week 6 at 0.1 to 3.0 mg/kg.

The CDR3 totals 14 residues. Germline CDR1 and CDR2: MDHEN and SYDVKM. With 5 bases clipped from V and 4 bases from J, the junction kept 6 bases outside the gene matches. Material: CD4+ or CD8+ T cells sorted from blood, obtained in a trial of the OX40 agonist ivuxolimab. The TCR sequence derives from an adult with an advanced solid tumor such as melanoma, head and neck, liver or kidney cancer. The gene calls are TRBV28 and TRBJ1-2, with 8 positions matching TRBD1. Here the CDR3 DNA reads TGTGCCAGCAGTCCCGGACAGGGAGGCTATGGCTACACCTTC. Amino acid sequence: CASSPGQGGYGYTF.